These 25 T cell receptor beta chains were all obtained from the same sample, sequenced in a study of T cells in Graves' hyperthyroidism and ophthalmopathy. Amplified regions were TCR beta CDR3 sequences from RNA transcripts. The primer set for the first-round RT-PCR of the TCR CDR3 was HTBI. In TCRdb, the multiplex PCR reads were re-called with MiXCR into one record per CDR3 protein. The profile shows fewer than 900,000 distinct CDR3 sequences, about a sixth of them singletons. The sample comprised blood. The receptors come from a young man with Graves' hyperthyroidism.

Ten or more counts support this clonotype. The CDR3 sequence: CASSLGTSGSWTDTQYF. The CDR3, as DNA: TGTGCCAGCAGCCTAGGGACTAGCGGGAGTTGGACAGATACGCAGTATTTT. This chain connects TRBV7-8 to TRBJ2-3; 14 bases are a match to TRBD2. Germline CDR1 and CDR2: SGHVS and FQNEAQ. J gave up 3 bases and V 5 bases, and 7 bases lay outside the gene matches. The CDR3 extends over 17 amino acids.

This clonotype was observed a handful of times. In DNA, the CDR3 is TGTGCCAGCAGCCAAGGCTTGTGGCTATTTAAGGGTAAGACGGTGAAGGGACGACAAGAGACCCAGTACTTC. Protein: CASSQGLWLFKGKTVKGRQETQYF. The chain has TRBV14 and TRBJ2-5, with D perhaps assigned TRBD1 or TRBD2 (5 bases each). Germline V CDR1 and CDR2: SGHDN, FVKESK. V shed 1 base and J shed 2 bases, with 38 bases lying between them. There are 24 residues in the CDR3.

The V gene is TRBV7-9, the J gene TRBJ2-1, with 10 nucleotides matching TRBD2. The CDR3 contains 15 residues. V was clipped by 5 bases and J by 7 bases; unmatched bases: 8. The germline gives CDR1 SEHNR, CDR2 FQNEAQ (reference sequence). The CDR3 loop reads CASSRTGLALNEQFF. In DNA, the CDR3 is TGTGCCAGCAGCCGGACGGGACTAGCGTTGAATGAGCAGTTCTTC.

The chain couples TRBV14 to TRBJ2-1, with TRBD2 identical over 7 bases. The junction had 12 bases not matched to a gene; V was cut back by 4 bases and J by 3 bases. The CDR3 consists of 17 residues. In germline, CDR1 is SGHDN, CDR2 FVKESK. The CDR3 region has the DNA TGTGCCAGCAGCCTCCGACTAGCTCCCCTTCTCTACAATGAGCAGTTCTTC. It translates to CASSLRLAPLLYNEQFF.

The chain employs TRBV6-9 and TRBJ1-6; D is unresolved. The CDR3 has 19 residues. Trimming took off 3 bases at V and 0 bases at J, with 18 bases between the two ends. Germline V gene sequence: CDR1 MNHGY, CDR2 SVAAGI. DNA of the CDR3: TGTGCCAGCAGTTACCTCCTGGATGAGGCGAGCTCCTATAATTCACCCCTCCACTTT. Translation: CASSYLLDEASSYNSPLHF.

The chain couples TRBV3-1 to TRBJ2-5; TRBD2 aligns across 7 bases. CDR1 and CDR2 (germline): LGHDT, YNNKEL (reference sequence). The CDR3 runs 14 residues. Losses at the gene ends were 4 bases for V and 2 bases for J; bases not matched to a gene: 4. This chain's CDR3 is CASSPREDQETQYF. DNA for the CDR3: TGTGCCAGCAGCCCCCGGGAGGATCAAGAGACCCAGTACTTC.

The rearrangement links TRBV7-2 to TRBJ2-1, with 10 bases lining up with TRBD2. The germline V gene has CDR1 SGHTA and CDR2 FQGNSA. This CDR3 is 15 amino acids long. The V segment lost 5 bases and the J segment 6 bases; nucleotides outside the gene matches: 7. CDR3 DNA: TGTGCCAGCAGCGAGGTAGCGGGAGGACTCAATGAGCAGTTCTTC. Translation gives CASSEVAGGLNEQFF.

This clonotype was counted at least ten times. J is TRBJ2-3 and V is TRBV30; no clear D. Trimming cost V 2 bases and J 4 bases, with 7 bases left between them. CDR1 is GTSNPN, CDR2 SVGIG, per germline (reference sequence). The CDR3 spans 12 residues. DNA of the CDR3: TGTGCCTGGAGTCCCGGATCAGATACGCAGTATTTT. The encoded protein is CAWSPGSDTQYF.

The CDR3 loop is CASSQSGAPNYGYTF. CDR3 DNA: TGTGCCAGCAGTCAGTCAGGGGCGCCTAACTATGGCTACACCTTC. The gene calls are TRBV9 and TRBJ1-2, with D perhaps matching TRBD1 (6 bases). Germline V CDR1 and CDR2: SGDLS, YYNGEE. V dropped 5 bases and J dropped 0 bases, with 14 bases sitting between them. The CDR3 has 15 residues.

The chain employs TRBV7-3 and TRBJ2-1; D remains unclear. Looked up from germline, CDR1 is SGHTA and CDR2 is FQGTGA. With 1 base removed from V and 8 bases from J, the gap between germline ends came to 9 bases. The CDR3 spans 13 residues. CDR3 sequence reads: CASSLIGPHEQFF. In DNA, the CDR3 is TGTGCCAGCAGCTTAATTGGTCCCCATGAGCAGTTCTTC.

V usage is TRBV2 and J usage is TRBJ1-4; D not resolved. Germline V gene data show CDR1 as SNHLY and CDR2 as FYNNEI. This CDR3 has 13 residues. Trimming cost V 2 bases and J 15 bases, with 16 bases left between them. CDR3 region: CASSEWAPNRLFF. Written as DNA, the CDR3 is TGTGCCAGCAGTGAATGGGCTCCCAATAGATTGTTTTTT. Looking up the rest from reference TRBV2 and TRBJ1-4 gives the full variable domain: EPEVTQTPSHQVTQMGQEVILRCVPISNHLYFYWYRQILGQKVEFLVSFYNNEISEKSEIFDDQFSVERPDGSNFTLKIRSTKLEDSAMYFCASSEWAPNRLFFGSGTQLSVL.

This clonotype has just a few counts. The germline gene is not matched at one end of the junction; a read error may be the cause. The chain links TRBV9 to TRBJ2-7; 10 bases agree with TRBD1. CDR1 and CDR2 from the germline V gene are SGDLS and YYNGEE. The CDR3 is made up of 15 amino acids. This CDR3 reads CASSGVTGGPYEQYF. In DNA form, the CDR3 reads TGCGCCAGCAGCGGTGTGACAGGGGGCCCCTACGAGCAGTACTTC.

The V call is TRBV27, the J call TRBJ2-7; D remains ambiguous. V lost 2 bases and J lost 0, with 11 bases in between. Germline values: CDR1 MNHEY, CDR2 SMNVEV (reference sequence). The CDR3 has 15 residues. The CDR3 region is CASSLGHPASYEQYF. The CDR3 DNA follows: TGTGCCAGCAGTTTAGGCCATCCCGCCTCCTACGAGCAGTACTTC.

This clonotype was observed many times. DNA of the CDR3: TGCAGTGCTAGAGTTGGCAGAGAAGAGACCCAGTACTTC. It specifies CSARVGREETQYF. V usage is TRBV20-1 and J usage is TRBJ2-5; D not certain. Germline CDR1 is DFQATT and CDR2 is SNEGSKA (reference sequence). V dropped 1 base and J dropped 3 bases, with 9 bases sitting between them. This CDR3 has 13 residues.

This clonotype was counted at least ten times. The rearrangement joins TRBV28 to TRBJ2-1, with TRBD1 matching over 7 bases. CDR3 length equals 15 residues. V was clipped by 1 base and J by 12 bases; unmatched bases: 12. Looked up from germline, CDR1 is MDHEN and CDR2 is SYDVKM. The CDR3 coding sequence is TGTGCCAGCAGTTTATATTCCCCCGACAGGGAAACGCAGTTCTTC. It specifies CASSLYSPDRETQFF.

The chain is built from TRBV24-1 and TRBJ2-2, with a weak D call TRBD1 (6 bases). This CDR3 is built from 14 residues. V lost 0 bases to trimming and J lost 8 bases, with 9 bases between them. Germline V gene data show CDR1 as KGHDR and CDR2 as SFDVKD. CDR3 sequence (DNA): TGTGCCACCAGTGATTTGAACAGGGTGGGGGAGCTGTTTTTT. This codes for CATSDLNRVGELFF.

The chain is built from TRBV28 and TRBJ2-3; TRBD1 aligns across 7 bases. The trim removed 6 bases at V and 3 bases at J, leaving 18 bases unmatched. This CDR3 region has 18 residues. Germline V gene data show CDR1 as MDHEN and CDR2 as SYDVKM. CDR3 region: CASSLTRNRGRMTDTQYF. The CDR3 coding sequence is TGTGCCAGCAGCTTAACCCGGAATAGGGGGCGAATGACAGATACGCAGTATTTT.

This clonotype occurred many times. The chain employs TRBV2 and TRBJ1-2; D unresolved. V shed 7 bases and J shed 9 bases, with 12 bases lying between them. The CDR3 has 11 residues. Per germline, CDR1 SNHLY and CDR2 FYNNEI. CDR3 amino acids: CASTTEARYTF. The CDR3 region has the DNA TGTGCCAGCACCACAGAGGCGCGCTACACCTTC.

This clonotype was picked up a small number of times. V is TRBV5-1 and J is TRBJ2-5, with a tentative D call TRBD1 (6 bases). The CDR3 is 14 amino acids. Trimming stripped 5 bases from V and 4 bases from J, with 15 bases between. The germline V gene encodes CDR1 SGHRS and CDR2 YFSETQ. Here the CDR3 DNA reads TGCGCCAGCAGGACGGGACAACTCACAGAGACCCAGTACTTC. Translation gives CASRTGQLTETQYF.

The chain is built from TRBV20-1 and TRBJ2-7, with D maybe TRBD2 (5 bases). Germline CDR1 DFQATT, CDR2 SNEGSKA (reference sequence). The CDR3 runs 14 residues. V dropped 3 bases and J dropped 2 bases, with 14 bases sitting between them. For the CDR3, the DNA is TGCAGTGCTAGCCCGACTACCCCTACCTACGAGCAGTACTTC. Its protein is CSASPTTPTYEQYF.

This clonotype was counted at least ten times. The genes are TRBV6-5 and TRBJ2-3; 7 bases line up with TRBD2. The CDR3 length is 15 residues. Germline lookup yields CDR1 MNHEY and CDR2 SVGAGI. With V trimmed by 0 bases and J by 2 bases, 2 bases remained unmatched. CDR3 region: CASSYSGTITDTQYF. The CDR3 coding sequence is TGTGCCAGCAGTTACTCGGGGACTATCACAGATACGCAGTATTTT.

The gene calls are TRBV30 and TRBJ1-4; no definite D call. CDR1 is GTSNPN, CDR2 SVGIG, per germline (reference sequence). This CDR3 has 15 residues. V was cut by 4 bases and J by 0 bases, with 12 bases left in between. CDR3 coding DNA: TGTGCCTGGACTGTTCGGCCAGCAACTAATGAAAAACTGTTTTTT. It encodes CAWTVRPATNEKLFF.

This chain's CDR3 is CASADPGTGSSGANVLTF. The CDR3 DNA reads TGTGCCAGCGCTGACCCCGGGACAGGGTCCTCTGGGGCCAACGTCCTGACTTTC. V gene TRBV6-1 combines with J gene TRBJ2-6; 9 nucleotides agree with TRBD1. J was trimmed by 0 bases and V by 8 bases; bases with no gene match: 11. Germline assignment: CDR1 MNHNS and CDR2 SASEGT. This CDR3 has 18 residues.

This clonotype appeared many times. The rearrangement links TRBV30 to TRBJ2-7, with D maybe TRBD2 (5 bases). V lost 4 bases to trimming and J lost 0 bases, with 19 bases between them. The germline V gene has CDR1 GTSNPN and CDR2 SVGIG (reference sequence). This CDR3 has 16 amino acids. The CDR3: CAWTAAKVGSSYEQYF. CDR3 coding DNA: TGTGCCTGGACCGCCGCGAAAGTGGGGAGCTCCTACGAGCAGTACTTC.

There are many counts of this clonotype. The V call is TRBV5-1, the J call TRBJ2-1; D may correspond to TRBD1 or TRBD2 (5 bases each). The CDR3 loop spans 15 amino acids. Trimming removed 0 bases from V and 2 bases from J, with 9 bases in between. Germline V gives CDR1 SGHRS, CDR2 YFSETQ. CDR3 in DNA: TGCGCCAGCAGCTTGGATGGGACCCCCTACAATGAGCAGTTCTTC. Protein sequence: CASSLDGTPYNEQFF.